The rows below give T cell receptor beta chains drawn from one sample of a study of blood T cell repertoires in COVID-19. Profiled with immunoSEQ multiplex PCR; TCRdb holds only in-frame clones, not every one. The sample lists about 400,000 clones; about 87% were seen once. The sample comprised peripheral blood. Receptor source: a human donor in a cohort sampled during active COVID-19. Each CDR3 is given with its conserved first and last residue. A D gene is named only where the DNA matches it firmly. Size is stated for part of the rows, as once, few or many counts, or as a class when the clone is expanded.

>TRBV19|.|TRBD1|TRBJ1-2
CASSVGQGSYGYTF
TGTGCCAGTAGTGTAGGACAGGGGTCCTATGGCTACACCTTC
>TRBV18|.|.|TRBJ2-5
CASSLEGQTQETQYF
TGTGCCAGCTCACTAGAAGGACAGACCCAAGAGACCCAGTACTTC
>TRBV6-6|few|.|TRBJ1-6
CASSLSGNSPLHF
TGTGCCAGCAGTCTGTCCGGTAATTCACCCCTCCACTTT
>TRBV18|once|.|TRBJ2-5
CASSPRAGQLQETQYF
TGTGCCAGCTCACCACGAGCAGGACAGCTTCAAGAGACCCAGTACTTC
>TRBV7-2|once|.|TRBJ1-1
CASSRERGRAFF
TGTGCCAGCAGCCGCGAGAGAGGGCGAGCTTTCTTT
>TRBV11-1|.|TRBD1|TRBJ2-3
CASSLRDSGDTQYF
TGTGCCAGCAGCCTTAGGGACAGTGGAGATACGCAGTATTTT
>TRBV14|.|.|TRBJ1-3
CASSQDISGNTIYF
TGTGCCAGCAGCCAAGACATCTCTGGAAACACCATATATTTT
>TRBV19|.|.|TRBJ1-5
CASSQARNQPQHF
TGTGCCAGTAGCCAGGCCCGAAATCAGCCCCAGCATTTT
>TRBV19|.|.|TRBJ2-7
CASSPQTVSYEQYF
TGTGCCAGTAGTCCTCAGACAGTCTCCTACGAGCAGTACTTC
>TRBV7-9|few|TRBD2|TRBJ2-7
CASSLRASGRRAYEQYF
TGTGCCAGCAGCTTGAGGGCTAGCGGGAGGAGGGCCTACGAGCAGTACTTC
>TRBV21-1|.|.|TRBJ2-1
CASSKPPDRIGRNEQFF
TGTGCCAGCAGCAAACCCCCGGACAGGATCGGTAGGAATGAGCAGTTCTTC
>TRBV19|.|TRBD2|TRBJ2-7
CASSLLAESNYEQYF
TGTGCCAGTAGTTTACTAGCGGAGAGTAATTACGAGCAGTACTTC
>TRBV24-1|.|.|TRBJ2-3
CATSAGPDTQYF
TGTGCCACCAGTGCAGGGCCCGATACGCAGTATTTT
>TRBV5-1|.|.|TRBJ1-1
CASALSILNTEAFF
TGCGCCAGCGCACTCTCCATACTGAACACTGAAGCTTTCTTT
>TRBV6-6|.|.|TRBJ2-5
CASSYSFDRRETQYF
TGTGCCAGCAGTTACTCGTTCGACAGGAGGGAGACCCAGTACTTC
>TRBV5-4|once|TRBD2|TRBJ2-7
CASSSPRTSDEQYF
TGTGCCAGCAGCTCACCAAGGACTAGCGACGAGCAGTACTTC
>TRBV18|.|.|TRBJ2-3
CASSAGRTDTQYF
TGTGCCAGCTCAGCGGGGCGCACAGATACGCAGTATTTT
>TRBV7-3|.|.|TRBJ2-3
CASSLARGSDTQYF
TGTGCCAGCAGCTTGGCTCGAGGGTCAGATACGCAGTATTTT